The 30 T cell receptor beta chains given below trace back to one sample, sequenced in a study of cytomegalovirus exposure and HLA in healthy donors. With 60 Vbeta and 13 Jbeta primers, the PCR was carried out. Profiling relied on immunoSEQ multiplex PCR, and the TCRdb table lists in-frame clones only, not all of them. The data contain 100,000 or so clones, roughly four fifths of them singletons. Sequencing was carried out using PBMCs. These receptors all stem from a male donor in good health and CMV-seropositive.

V and J are TRBV25-1 and TRBJ2-5; 8 bases are shared with TRBD2. Germline V gene data show CDR1 as MGHDK and CDR2 as SYGVNS. V gave up 0 bases and J gave up 5 bases; unmatched junction bases: 8. This CDR3 is built from 16 residues. The chain's CDR3 is CASSEYTGGGLETQYF. The CDR3 nucleotides read TGTGCCAGCAGTGAATATACGGGGGGGGGCCTGGAGACCCAGTACTTC.

The genes are TRBV19 and TRBJ2-3; 13 bases are shared with TRBD2. The J segment lost 5 bases and the V segment lost 7 bases, leaving 6 bases of the junction unmatched. The length of the CDR3 is 15 residues. CDR1 and CDR2 from the germline V gene are LNHDA and SQIVND (reference sequence). The DNA for the CDR3 is TGTGCCAGTACCACTAGCGGGGGGGATGAAGATACGCAGTATTTT. This gives the protein CASTTSGGDEDTQYF.

V gene TRBV7-8 combines with J gene TRBJ2-5; D might be TRBD2 (6 bases). Germline assignment: CDR1 SGHVS and CDR2 FQNEAQ. CDR3 length: 14 residues. Trimming left V 4 bases short and J 2 bases short, with 11 bases between. CDR3 in DNA: TGTGCCAGCAGCTCACTCCGGGAGCAAGAGACCCAGTACTTC. It encodes CASSSLREQETQYF.

This sequence joins TRBV11-2 and TRBJ2-7; 9 positions match TRBD2. Trimming at V came to 5 bases and at J to 3 bases, leaving 8 bases not matched to a gene. The CDR3 is 15 residues long. CDR1 SGHAT and CDR2 FQNNGV come from the germline V gene. The CDR3 DNA follows: TGTGCCAGCAGCCAACGGACTAGCGTTTACTACGAGCAGTACTTC. This codes for CASSQRTSVYYEQYF.

In its sample, this clone was seen once. This chain links TRBV28 with TRBJ2-7; TRBD2 agrees at 9 bases. Germline CDR1 is MDHEN and CDR2 is SYDVKM. The CDR3 is 14 amino acids. V shed 9 bases, J shed 5 bases, and the junction held 11 bases outside the gene matches. DNA of the CDR3: TGTGCCAGTGGTGGCGGGGGGGCCAACCACGAGCAGTACTTC. Encoded protein: CASGGGGANHEQYF.

In this sample, this clone turned up a few times. The rearrangement uses TRBV27 and TRBJ1-5, with D perhaps TRBD1 (6 bases). V lost 4 bases and J lost 4, with 8 bases in between. Germline CDR1 is MNHEY and CDR2 is SMNVEV (reference sequence). CDR3 length equals 13 residues. The DNA of the CDR3 is TGTGCCAGCAGTTCAGGGGTTAATCAGCCCCAGCATTTT. This translates into CASSSGVNQPQHF.

This clone was seen more than once but under ten times. CDR3 bases: TGTGCCAGCAGTTACTCAGGGACAGGGGTTCAGCCCCAGCATTTT. Protein product: CASSYSGTGVQPQHF. This chain connects TRBV6-6 to TRBJ1-5, with TRBD1 matching over 10 bases. Trimming removed 0 bases from V and 6 bases from J; junction bases left unmatched: 2. The CDR3 has 15 residues. Germline assignment: CDR1 MNHNY and CDR2 SVGAGI (reference sequence).

For this clone: Distinct nucleotide sequences in the sample also encode this CDR3. The chain is built from TRBV30 and TRBJ2-6; TRBD1 might be the D (5 bases). Germline V gives CDR1 GTSNPN, CDR2 SVGIG (reference sequence). V was shortened by 4 bases and J by 1 base, with 8 bases between the two germline ends. The CDR3 runs to 14 residues. The CDR3 sequence: CAWIQGSGANVLTF. The CDR3 region has the DNA TGTGCCTGGATTCAGGGATCTGGGGCCAACGTCCTGACTTTC.

The gene calls are TRBV2 and TRBJ1-5; D remains unclear. V lost 4 bases and J lost 5, with 9 bases in between. Germline loops: CDR1 SNHLY, CDR2 FYNNEI. This CDR3 spans 13 amino acids. The CDR3 DNA reads TGTGCCAGCAGTGGAGGCGGTGATCAGCCCCAGCATTTT. Protein: CASSGGGDQPQHF. Looking up the rest from reference TRBV2 and TRBJ1-5 gives the full variable domain: EPEVTQTPSHQVTQMGQEVILRCVPISNHLYFYWYRQILGQKVEFLVSFYNNEISEKSEIFDDQFSVERPDGSNFTLKIRSTKLEDSAMYFCASSGGGDQPQHFGDGTRLSIL.

V is TRBV30 and J is TRBJ2-2; the D gene is possibly TRBD2 (5 bases). V lost 0 bases and J 7 bases, leaving 9 bases between the germline ends. The CDR3 spans 13 residues. CDR1 is GTSNPN, CDR2 SVGIG, per germline (reference sequence). For the CDR3, the DNA is TGTGCCTGGAGTGTACTAGTGGGCGGGGAGCTGTTTTTT. Its translation is CAWSVLVGGELFF.

The rearrangement uses TRBV4-1 and TRBJ1-2; D unresolved. From germline, CDR1 is MGHRA and CDR2 YSYEKL. The germline V and J ends were trimmed by 3 bases and 4 bases, with 15 bases remaining between them. The CDR3 is 15 residues long. The CDR3 DNA reads TGCGCCAGCAGCCACTTCCGGGAAAAGGCCTATGGCTACACCTTC. Its protein is CASSHFREKAYGYTF.

This clone was detected only once. V gene TRBV11-2 combines with J gene TRBJ2-5; TRBD1 aligns across 8 bases. This CDR3 is 14 amino acids long. Trimming at V came to 5 bases and at J to 5 bases, leaving 7 bases not matched to a gene. Germline V gene lookup returns CDR1 SGHAT and CDR2 FQNNGV. In DNA, the CDR3 is TGTGCCAGCAGCCCCAGCAGGGGGCCTGAGACCCAGTACTTC. The encoded protein is CASSPSRGPETQYF.

This rearrangement joins TRBV7-9 to TRBJ1-5; D ambiguous. The CDR3 is 16 amino acids. Germline CDR1 reads SEHNR; CDR2 reads FQNEAQ (reference sequence). The V and J ends lost 6 bases and 3 bases respectively, with 18 bases between them. The CDR3 bases are TGTGCCAGCAGTTTGCGGGCTCGTCCGAACAATCAGCCCCAGCATTTT. Its translation: CASSLRARPNNQPQHF. The full variable domain, rest sourced from reference TRBV7-9 and TRBJ1-5, is DTGVSQNPRHKITKRGQNVTFRCDPISEHNRLYWYRQTLGQGPEFLTYFQNEAQLEKSRLLSDRFSAERPKGSFSTLEIQRTEQGDSAMYLCASSLRARPNNQPQHFGDGTRLSIL.

The V and J genes are TRBV19 and TRBJ1-6, with TRBD1 matching over 7 bases. CDR1 is LNHDA and CDR2 is SQIVND in the germline V gene (reference sequence). The V gene end was trimmed by 7 bases and the J gene end by 7 bases; junction bases not matched to a gene: 7. The CDR3 totals 14 residues. The CDR3 DNA is TGTGCCAGTACGGGACAGCAAGGAAATTCACCCCTCCACTTT. It encodes CASTGQQGNSPLHF.

V is TRBV6-5 and J is TRBJ1-2; no reliable D call. The V and J ends lost 6 bases and 5 bases respectively, with 13 bases between them. This CDR3 comprises 13 residues. Looked up from germline, CDR1 is MNHEY and CDR2 is SVGAGI. The CDR3 protein is CASRGAPLYGYTF. CDR3 nucleotide sequence: TGTGCCAGCAGGGGAGCGCCCCTATATGGCTACACCTTC.

The gene calls are TRBV15 and TRBJ1-2; no reliable D call. The CDR3 runs 14 residues. Trimming shortened V by 0 bases and J by 1 base, and 6 bases separated the two germline ends. The germline V gene encodes CDR1 LNHNV and CDR2 YYDKDF (reference sequence). The DNA of the CDR3 is TGTGCCACCAGCAGAGATGAGGTTAACTATGGCTACACCTTC. Amino acid sequence: CATSRDEVNYGYTF.

This chain connects TRBV7-9 to TRBJ2-1, with 8 bases that match TRBD2. The CDR3 consists of 16 residues. Trimming took 5 bases from V and 0 from J; bases not matched to a gene: 6. Germline CDR1 SEHNR, CDR2 FQNEAQ (reference sequence). This CDR3 is CASSGPAGGSYNEQFF. The CDR3 region has the DNA TGTGCCAGCAGCGGCCCGGCGGGGGGCTCCTACAATGAGCAGTTCTTC.

The chain is built from TRBV12-5 and TRBJ2-7; 8 bases map to TRBD2. Germline V gene data show CDR1 as LGHNT and CDR2 as FRNRAP. This CDR3 spans 16 amino acids. J gave up 2 bases and V 0 bases, and 6 bases lay outside the gene matches. Here the CDR3 reads CASGLVVGGGPYEQYF. In nucleotides, the CDR3 is TGTGCTAGTGGTTTGGTAGTTGGCGGGGGGCCCTACGAGCAGTACTTC.

The CDR3 sequence is CASSLTAILGGTQYF. CDR3 DNA sequence: TGTGCCAGCAGCTTAACGGCCATACTGGGGGGGACCCAGTACTTC. V and J are TRBV7-2 and TRBJ2-5, with D perhaps matching TRBD2 (6 bases). Trimming shortened V by 2 bases and J by 7 bases, and 17 bases separated the two germline ends. The length of the CDR3 is 15 residues. Germline CDR1 reads SGHTA; CDR2 reads FQGNSA.

V usage is TRBV29-1 and J usage is TRBJ1-2, with 7 bases identical to TRBD1. V lost 2 bases, J lost 5 bases, and 5 bases stayed unmatched. CDR3 size: 13 residues. Germline V gene lookup returns CDR1 SQVTM and CDR2 ANQGSEA. The DNA of the CDR3 is TGCAGCGTTGAACCCCGACAGGGATATGGCTACACCTTC. Its protein product is CSVEPRQGYGYTF.

This sequence joins TRBV19 and TRBJ2-5, with 8 positions matching TRBD2. This CDR3 comprises 14 residues. The V gene end was trimmed by 3 bases and the J gene end by 5 bases; junction bases not matched to a gene: 5. Germline assignment: CDR1 LNHDA and CDR2 SQIVND (reference sequence). CDR3 coding DNA: TGTGCCAGTAGTATCGCGGGGGGAGGGGAGACCCAGTACTTC. This encodes CASSIAGGGETQYF.

The rearrangement joins TRBV2 to TRBJ1-2; D uncertain. Germline lookup yields CDR1 SNHLY and CDR2 FYNNEI. The CDR3 length is 15 residues. Trimming pared 7 bases from V and 2 bases from J, leaving 17 bases between. This CDR3 reads CASKERTSGNYGYTF. The CDR3 DNA is TGTGCCAGCAAGGAACGTACGAGCGGGAACTATGGCTACACCTTC. The variable domain in full, completed from reference TRBV2 and TRBJ1-2, reads EPEVTQTPSHQVTQMGQEVILRCVPISNHLYFYWYRQILGQKVEFLVSFYNNEISEKSEIFDDQFSVERPDGSNFTLKIRSTKLEDSAMYFCASKERTSGNYGYTFGSGTRLTVV.

The chain joins TRBV18 to TRBJ2-1; TRBD2 matches at 9 bases. Trimming at V came to 2 bases and at J to 5 bases, leaving 10 bases not matched to a gene. This CDR3 has 17 residues. The germline CDR1 and CDR2 sequences are KGHSH and LQKENI. The CDR3 loop reads CASSPRGLAVVDNEQFF. CDR3 in DNA: TGTGCCAGCTCACCAAGGGGACTAGCAGTCGTCGACAATGAGCAGTTCTTC.

The V gene is TRBV9, the J gene TRBJ2-2; no clear D. CDR3 length: 18 residues. Germline loops: CDR1 SGDLS, CDR2 YYNGEE. The ends were cut back, 3 bases at V and 1 base at J, with 19 bases in the middle. CDR3 protein: CASSGEDKQTWNTGELFF. The CDR3 region has the DNA TGTGCCAGCAGCGGAGAAGACAAGCAAACATGGAACACCGGGGAGCTGTTTTTT.

The J gene is TRBJ2-1, the V gene TRBV28, with TRBD2 as a possible D gene (6 bases). V was trimmed by 10 bases and J by 2 bases, leaving 15 bases between them. This CDR3 has 14 residues. The germline CDR1 and CDR2 sequences are MDHEN and SYDVKM. CDR3 residues: CATQEGTAYNEQFF. The CDR3 DNA sequence: TGTGCCACCCAGGAGGGAACCGCCTACAATGAGCAGTTCTTC.

On this clone itself: The conserved final phenylalanine or tryptophan is absent from the CDR3, which likely points to a read error. No DNA is shown, since the ends of the CDR3 on it are uncertain; the CDR3 is the one TCRdb lists. The V call is TRBV27, the J call TRBJ1-2; TRBD1 is the table's D call and was not checked against the DNA. The CDR3 is 13 residues long, counting both termini. CDR1 MNHEY and CDR2 SMNVEV come from the germline V gene (reference sequence). CDR3 amino acids: CASSQALGQEPLI.

V and J are TRBV7-8 and TRBJ2-7; 7 bases agree with TRBD2. Germline V gene data show CDR1 as SGHVS and CDR2 as FQNEAQ. This CDR3 is built from 13 residues. With V trimmed by 5 bases and J by 6 bases, 7 bases remained unmatched. CDR3 residues: CASSPNGGSEQYF. The CDR3 coding sequence is TGTGCCAGCAGCCCTAACGGGGGGTCCGAGCAGTACTTC.

The chain recombines TRBV30 with TRBJ1-5; 7 nucleotides agree with TRBD1. This CDR3 spans 16 amino acids. The trim removed 0 bases at V and 5 bases at J, leaving 10 bases unmatched. The germline gives CDR1 GTSNPN, CDR2 SVGIG (reference sequence). The CDR3 loop reads CAWSVPPGQPDQPQHF. DNA for the CDR3: TGTGCCTGGAGTGTACCCCCGGGACAGCCTGATCAGCCCCAGCATTTT.

There are a few counts of this clone. The chain employs TRBV4-2 and TRBJ2-7; a weak D match, TRBD1 (6 bases). CDR1 and CDR2 (germline): LGHNA, YNFKEQ. Deletions cut 1 base from V and 3 bases from J, with 22 bases between. CDR3 length: 18 residues. CDR3 protein: CASSQAQGAKLGNYEQYF. The CDR3, as DNA: TGTGCCAGCAGCCAAGCACAGGGCGCTAAACTGGGGAACTACGAGCAGTACTTC.

This clone was seen repeatedly, ten times or more. The V and J genes are TRBV6-4 and TRBJ2-3, with 8 bases that match TRBD2. The CDR3 totals 14 residues. Unmatched junction bases numbered 5, after V lost 4 bases and J lost 5 bases. The germline gives CDR1 MRHNA, CDR2 SNTAGT. The CDR3 reads CASSAGLEIDTQYF. The CDR3 DNA reads as TGTGCCAGCAGTGCGGGACTAGAGATAGATACGCAGTATTTT.